The 26 T cell receptor beta chains given below trace back to one sample, sequenced in a study of cytomegalovirus exposure and HLA in healthy donors. A multiplex PCR was run with 60 Vbeta primers and 13 Jbeta primers. Sequencing was performed with immunoSEQ multiplex PCR; in TCRdb, only in-frame clones are kept and a portion is missing. The top ten clones hold about 2.6% of a sample with around 170,000 clones, around four fifths of them seen once. Material: PBMCs. All receptors derive from a woman in her forties or fifties in good health and CMV-seropositive.

This clone appeared a few times. The chain couples TRBV5-1 to TRBJ1-1; D unclear. The ends were cut back, 3 bases at V and 4 bases at J, with 10 bases in the middle. Germline CDR1 SGHRS, CDR2 YFSETQ. This CDR3 is 13 amino acids long. The CDR3 region is CASSSGVGTEAFF. The CDR3 DNA is TGCGCCAGCAGCTCCGGGGTTGGCACTGAAGCTTTCTTT.

This rearrangement joins TRBV11-3 to TRBJ1-3; no firm D call. V lost 2 bases, J lost 8 bases, and 10 bases lay in between. This CDR3 spans 13 amino acids. Germline loops: CDR1 SGHNT, CDR2 YENEEA. CDR3 loop: CASSLNSRDTIYF. Written as DNA, the CDR3 is TGTGCCAGCAGCTTAAATTCCCGGGACACCATATATTTT.

This clone was seen a few times. This sequence joins TRBV27 and TRBJ2-6; D is perhaps TRBD1 (5 bases). There are 18 residues in the CDR3. Trimming cost V 4 bases and J 1 base, with 17 bases left between them. The germline gives CDR1 MNHEY, CDR2 SMNVEV (reference sequence). DNA for the CDR3: TGTGCCAGCAGTTCGCTCGGCCAGGGTAGGTCTGGGGCCAACGTCCTGACTTTC. Translation: CASSSLGQGRSGANVLTF.

This clone was seen a few times. The V and J genes are TRBV9 and TRBJ1-1, with 8 bases lining up with TRBD1. Germline assignment: CDR1 SGDLS and CDR2 YYNGEE. The CDR3 sequence is 15 residues long. Germline trimming cut 2 bases from V and 1 base from J; bases unmatched to any gene: 4. CDR3: CASSVGGQANTEAFF. CDR3 sequence (DNA): TGTGCCAGCAGCGTGGGGGGACAGGCGAACACTGAAGCTTTCTTT.

This clone was seen more than once but under ten times. Other DNA sequences in this specimen translate into the identical CDR3. The genes are TRBV6-5 and TRBJ1-1; TRBD1 aligns across 8 bases. The junction had 1 base not matched to a gene; V was cut back by 5 bases and J by 2 bases. This CDR3 has 13 residues. The germline gives CDR1 MNHEY, CDR2 SVGAGI. The CDR3 DNA reads TGTGCCAGCAGTGACAGGGGAAACACTGAAGCTTTCTTT. This sequence encodes CASSDRGNTEAFF.

The sample holds a few counts of this clone. V usage is TRBV5-1 and J usage is TRBJ1-1, with 7 bases lining up with TRBD1. The germline V gene encodes CDR1 SGHRS and CDR2 YFSETQ. Trimming removed 3 bases from V and 4 bases from J; junction bases left unmatched: 9. The CDR3 totals 15 residues. The CDR3: CASSSTGDPLTEAFF. The CDR3 DNA follows: TGCGCCAGCAGCTCTACAGGGGACCCCCTCACTGAAGCTTTCTTT.

The V gene is TRBV7-9, the J gene TRBJ2-1; possibly TRBD1 for D (6 bases). CDR1 SEHNR and CDR2 FQNEAQ come from the germline V gene (reference sequence). The CDR3 sequence is 14 residues long. V was trimmed by 6 bases and J by 4 bases, leaving 13 bases between them. DNA for the CDR3: TGTGCCAGCAGGAGCCTGGGACAATACAATGAGCAGTTCTTC. This translates into CASRSLGQYNEQFF.

The rearrangement links TRBV10-3 to TRBJ1-1, with D uncertain. The length of the CDR3 is 14 residues. V was trimmed by 1 base and J by 0 bases, leaving 6 bases between them. Germline lookup yields CDR1 ENHRY and CDR2 SYGVKD. CDR3 nucleotide sequence: TGTGCCATCAGTGAGTATACAGTGAACACTGAAGCTTTCTTT. It yields the protein CAISEYTVNTEAFF.

This clone was recorded only once. The gene calls are TRBV2 and TRBJ2-7, with 10 bases matching TRBD2. CDR1 is SNHLY, CDR2 FYNNEI, per germline. CDR3 length: 15 amino acids. Germline trimming cut 6 bases from V and 2 bases from J; bases unmatched to any gene: 7. The CDR3 DNA is TGTGCCAGCAGACTTAGCGGGGGGCCGACCTACGAGCAGTACTTC. It codes for CASRLSGGPTYEQYF.

The rearrangement links TRBV5-1 to TRBJ2-3, with 10 bases lining up with TRBD2. The ends lost 1 base at V and 4 bases at J; junction bases unmatched: 9. The germline CDR1 and CDR2 sequences are SGHRS and YFSETQ. The CDR3 spans 17 residues. The CDR3 sequence is CASSLPSSGGLSDTQYF. For the CDR3, the DNA is TGCGCCAGCAGCTTGCCCTCTAGCGGGGGTCTTTCAGATACGCAGTATTTT.

This chain joins TRBV7-9 and TRBJ2-3; 7 nucleotides match TRBD1. The CDR3 is made up of 17 amino acids. Trimming cost V 6 bases and J 0 bases; bases outside gene matches: 12. CDR1 and CDR2 (germline): SEHNR, FQNEAQ (reference sequence). The CDR3 nucleotides read TGTGCCAGCAGTTCCCACAGGACAGGTAGGAGCACAGATACGCAGTATTTT. Translated: CASSSHRTGRSTDTQYF.

This chain joins TRBV5-6 and TRBJ1-1; D call uncertain. The CDR3 consists of 15 residues. The germline V gene encodes CDR1 SGHDT and CDR2 YYEEEE. Trimming stripped 2 bases from V and 4 bases from J, with 15 bases between. CDR3 sequence (DNA): TGTGCCAGCAGCTTCCTTACCGCAGGAAGCACTGAAGCTTTCTTT. This sequence encodes CASSFLTAGSTEAFF. The variable domain in full, with the rest retrieved from reference TRBV5-6 and TRBJ1-1, is DAGVTQSPTHLIKTRGQQVTLRCSPKSGHDTVSWYQQALGQGPQFIFQYYEEEERQRGNFPDRFSGHQFPNYSSELNVNALLLGDSALYLCASSFLTAGSTEAFFGQGTRLTVV.

V is TRBV9 and J is TRBJ1-1, with 7 bases aligning to TRBD1. This CDR3 is 16 amino acids long. Per the germline V gene, CDR1 is SGDLS and CDR2 is YYNGEE. The trim removed 6 bases at V and 5 bases at J, leaving 16 bases unmatched. CDR3 sequence (DNA): TGTGCCAGCAACACTATACAGGGGTCGATTGGAACTGAAGCTTTCTTT. It codes for CASNTIQGSIGTEAFF.

The chain combines TRBV5-4 with TRBJ2-3; 11 nucleotides match TRBD2. This CDR3 spans 15 amino acids. Germline values: CDR1 SGHNT, CDR2 YYREEE (reference sequence). J gave up 2 bases and V 2 bases, and 1 base lay outside the gene matches. The CDR3 DNA reads TGTGCCAGCAGCTTTAGCGGGGGGGACACAGATACGCAGTATTTT. This gives the protein CASSFSGGDTDTQYF.

V is TRBV7-2 and J is TRBJ2-7; D is unresolved. V lost 5 bases to trimming and J lost 7 bases, with 12 bases between them. CDR3 length: 12 residues. Germline assignment: CDR1 SGHTA and CDR2 FQGNSA. As DNA, the CDR3 is TGTGCCAGCAGCCTCCTCGCGTTGGAGCAGTACTTC. The encoded protein is CASSLLALEQYF.

The chain joins TRBV5-1 to TRBJ2-2; D might be TRBD2 (6 bases). CDR3 length equals 16 residues. Per the germline V gene, CDR1 is SGHRS and CDR2 is YFSETQ. V lost 0 bases to trimming and J lost 5 bases, with 14 bases between them. CDR3: CASSLESSVGTGELFF. The CDR3 DNA follows: TGCGCCAGCAGCTTGGAGTCTAGCGTTGGGACCGGGGAGCTGTTTTTT.

This clone was seen just once. The rearrangement joins TRBV27 to TRBJ2-7; weak D call: TRBD1 (6 bases). The germline CDR1 and CDR2 sequences are MNHEY and SMNVEV (reference sequence). The CDR3 consists of 15 residues. With 3 bases removed from V and 3 bases from J, the gap between germline ends came to 15 bases. The CDR3 DNA reads TGTGCCAGCAGTTTCAACCGGGACACCTTCTACGAGCAGTACTTC. Amino acid sequence: CASSFNRDTFYEQYF.

The J gene is TRBJ2-2, the V gene TRBV6-5; D not resolved. V shed 6 bases and J shed 3 bases, with 5 bases lying between them. Germline loops: CDR1 MNHEY, CDR2 SVGAGI. This CDR3 is 12 amino acids long. The CDR3 region has the DNA TGTGCCAGCAGAGAGTACACCGGGGAGCTGTTTTTT. It translates to CASREYTGELFF.

The V call is TRBV11-2, the J call TRBJ1-4, with 10 bases fitting TRBD1. V was clipped by 0 bases and J by 8 bases; unmatched bases: 3. This CDR3 region has 15 residues. The V gene's germline CDR1 is SGHAT and CDR2 FQNNGV. CDR3 nucleotides: TGTGCCAGCAGCTTAGATGGGACAGGGGCCGAAAAACTGTTTTTT. Amino acids: CASSLDGTGAEKLFF.

The V call is TRBV13, the J call TRBJ2-3; 7 nucleotides line up with TRBD1. The CDR3 has 14 residues. Germline loops: CDR1 PRHDT, CDR2 FYEKMQ (reference sequence). V shed 4 bases and J 8 bases; nucleotides not matched to a gene: 9. CDR3 sequence: CASSSRQGWLTQYF. In DNA form, the CDR3 reads TGTGCCAGCAGCTCACGACAGGGATGGCTTACGCAGTATTTT.

This clone was seen only once. V usage is TRBV19 and J usage is TRBJ2-5, with 8 positions matching TRBD1. Trimming cost V 4 bases and J 4 bases; bases outside gene matches: 8. CDR1 is LNHDA, CDR2 SQIVND, per germline (reference sequence). The CDR3 is 15 residues long. The CDR3 DNA is TGTGCCAGTAGTACCTACCAGGGGGCCGGAGAGACCCAGTACTTC. Protein: CASSTYQGAGETQYF.

Of note for this clone: One junction end does not reproduce the germline sequence, and a read error may be involved. The chain employs TRBV7-7 and TRBJ2-5, with a possible D match to TRBD1 (5 bases). The better agreement between TRBJ2-7 and the DNA end casts doubt on the J call. This CDR3 comprises 18 residues. Germline V lookup: CDR1 SSHAT, CDR2 FNYEAQ (reference sequence). The CDR3: CASSLSQSFLQGNYEQYF. The CDR3 DNA is TGTGCTAGCAGCCTATCTCAGTCCTTTCTCCAGGGTAATTACGAGCAGTACTTC.

V gene TRBV19 combines with J gene TRBJ2-7, with D possibly TRBD1 on 6 matching bases. This CDR3 spans 15 amino acids. With 9 bases removed from V and 1 base from J, the gap between germline ends came to 19 bases. CDR1 and CDR2 from the germline V gene are LNHDA and SQIVND (reference sequence). CDR3 loop: CARPGRGRRSYEQYF. CDR3 coding DNA: TGTGCCAGGCCGGGCAGGGGAAGGCGGTCCTACGAGCAGTACTTC.

The V and J genes are TRBV18 and TRBJ1-2; 8 nucleotides line up with TRBD1. There are 13 residues in the CDR3. Losses at the gene ends were 3 bases for V and 8 bases for J; bases not matched to a gene: 5. The germline gives CDR1 KGHSH, CDR2 LQKENI. Here the CDR3 reads CASSPGQERGYTF. Written as DNA, the CDR3 is TGTGCCAGCTCACCGGGACAGGAGAGGGGCTACACCTTC.

The genes are TRBV4-1 and TRBJ1-1, with TRBD1 matching over 9 bases. Germline V gene data show CDR1 as MGHRA and CDR2 as YSYEKL. V gave up 4 bases and J gave up 7 bases; unmatched junction bases: 4. CDR3 length: 13 residues. Written as DNA, the CDR3 is TGCGCCAGCAGCCGGGACAGGGTCGGTGAAGCTTTCTTT. It translates to CASSRDRVGEAFF.

This chain joins TRBV6-6 and TRBJ1-2; TRBD1 aligns across 9 bases. The CDR3 totals 14 residues. With 9 bases clipped from V and 4 bases from J, the junction kept 9 bases outside the gene matches. Germline CDR1 and CDR2: MNHNY and SVGAGI (reference sequence). The CDR3 DNA reads TGTGCCAGTCGTAAGGGACAGGGAAGCTATGGCTACACCTTC. Protein: CASRKGQGSYGYTF.